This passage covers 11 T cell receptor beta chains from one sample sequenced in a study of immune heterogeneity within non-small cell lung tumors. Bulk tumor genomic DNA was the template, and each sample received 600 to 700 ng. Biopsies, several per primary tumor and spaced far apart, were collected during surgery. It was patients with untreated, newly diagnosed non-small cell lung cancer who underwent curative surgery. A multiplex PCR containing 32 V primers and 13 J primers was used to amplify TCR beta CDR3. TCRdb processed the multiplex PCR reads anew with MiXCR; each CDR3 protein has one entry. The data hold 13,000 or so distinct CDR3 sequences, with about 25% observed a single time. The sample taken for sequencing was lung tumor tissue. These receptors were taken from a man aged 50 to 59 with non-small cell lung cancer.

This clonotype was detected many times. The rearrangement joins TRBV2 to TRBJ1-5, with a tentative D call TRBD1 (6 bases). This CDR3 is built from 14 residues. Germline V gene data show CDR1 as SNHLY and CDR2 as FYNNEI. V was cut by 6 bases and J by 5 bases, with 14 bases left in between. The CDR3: CASSPQGIDQPQHF. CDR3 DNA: TGTGCCAGCAGCCCACAGGGAATTGATCAGCCCCAGCATTTT.

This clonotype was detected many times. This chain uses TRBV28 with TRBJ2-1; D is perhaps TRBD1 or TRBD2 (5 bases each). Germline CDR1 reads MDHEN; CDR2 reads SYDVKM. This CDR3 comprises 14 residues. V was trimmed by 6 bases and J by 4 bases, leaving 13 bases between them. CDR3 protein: CASSNYEGYNEQFF. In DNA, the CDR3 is TGTGCCAGCAGCAACTACGAGGGGTACAATGAGCAGTTCTTC.

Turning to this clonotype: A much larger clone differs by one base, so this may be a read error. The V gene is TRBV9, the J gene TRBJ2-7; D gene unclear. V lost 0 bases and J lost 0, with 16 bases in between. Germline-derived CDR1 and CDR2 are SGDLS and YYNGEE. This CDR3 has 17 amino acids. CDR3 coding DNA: TGTGCCAGCAGCGTAGGGAGTTCTGGTACAAGCTCCTACGAGCAGTACTTC. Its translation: CASSVGSSGTSSYEQYF. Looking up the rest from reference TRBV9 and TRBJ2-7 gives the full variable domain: DSGVTQTPKHLITATGQRVTLRCSPRSGDLSVYWYQQSLDQGLQFLIQYYNGEERAKGNILERFSAQQFPDLHSELNLSSLELGDSALYFCASSVGSSGTSSYEQYFGPGTRLTVT.

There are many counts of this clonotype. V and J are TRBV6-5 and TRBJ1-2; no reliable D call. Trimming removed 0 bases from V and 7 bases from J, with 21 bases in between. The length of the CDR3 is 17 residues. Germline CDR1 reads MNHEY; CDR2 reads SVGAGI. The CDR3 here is CASSYSSLRGNGGGYTF. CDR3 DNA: TGTGCCAGCAGTTACTCGAGTTTACGAGGAAACGGCGGTGGCTACACCTTC.

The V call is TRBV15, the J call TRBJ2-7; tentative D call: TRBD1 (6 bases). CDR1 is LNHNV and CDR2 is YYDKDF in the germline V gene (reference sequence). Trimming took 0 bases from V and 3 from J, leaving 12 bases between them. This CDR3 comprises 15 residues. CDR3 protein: CATSRDRMDSYEQYF. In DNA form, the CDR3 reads TGTGCCACCAGCAGAGATAGAATGGACAGCTACGAGCAGTACTTC.

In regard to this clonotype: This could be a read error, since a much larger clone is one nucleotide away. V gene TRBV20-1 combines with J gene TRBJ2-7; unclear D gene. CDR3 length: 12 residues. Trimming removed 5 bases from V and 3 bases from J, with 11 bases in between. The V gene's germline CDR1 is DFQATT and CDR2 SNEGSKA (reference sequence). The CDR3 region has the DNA TGCAGTGCTCCAGGAAAAATCTACGAGCAGTACTTC. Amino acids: CSAPGKIYEQYF.

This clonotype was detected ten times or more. The CDR3 spells CASSPLRQGAGETQYF. In nucleotides, the CDR3 is TGTGCCAGCTCACCACTTAGACAGGGGGCTGGTGAGACCCAGTACTTC. The V and J genes are TRBV18 and TRBJ2-5; 10 bases align to TRBD1. Trimming cost V 1 base and J 5 bases; bases outside gene matches: 7. CDR3 length: 16 residues. Germline CDR1 KGHSH, CDR2 LQKENI.

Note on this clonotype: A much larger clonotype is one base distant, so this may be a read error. CDR3 in amino acids: CASSEITGVTEAFF. The CDR3 DNA follows: TGTGCCAGCAGTGAAATTACAGGGGTTACTGAAGCTTTCTTT. This rearrangement joins TRBV6-1 to TRBJ1-1; 7 nucleotides align to TRBD1. The CDR3 runs 14 residues. Germline V CDR1 and CDR2: MNHNS, SASEGT. The J segment lost 5 bases and the V segment lost 2 bases, leaving 5 bases of the junction unmatched.

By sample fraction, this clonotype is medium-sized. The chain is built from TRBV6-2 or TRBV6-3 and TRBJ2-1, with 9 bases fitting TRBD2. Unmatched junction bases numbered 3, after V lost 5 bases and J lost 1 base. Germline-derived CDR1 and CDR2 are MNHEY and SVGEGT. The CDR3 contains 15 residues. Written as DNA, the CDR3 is TGTGCCAGCAGTCCCAGCGGGGGGTCCTACAATGAGCAGTTCTTC. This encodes CASSPSGGSYNEQFF.

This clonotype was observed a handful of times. The CDR3 region has the DNA TGTGCCACCCGACCGGGACAGGGGGACAATGAGCAGTTCTTC. This gives the protein CATRPGQGDNEQFF. The chain joins TRBV19 to TRBJ2-1; 11 bases are a match to TRBD1. In germline, CDR1 is LNHDA, CDR2 SQIVND (reference sequence). The CDR3 is made up of 14 amino acids. V was pared by 10 bases and J by 5 bases, with 7 bases of the junction left unmatched.

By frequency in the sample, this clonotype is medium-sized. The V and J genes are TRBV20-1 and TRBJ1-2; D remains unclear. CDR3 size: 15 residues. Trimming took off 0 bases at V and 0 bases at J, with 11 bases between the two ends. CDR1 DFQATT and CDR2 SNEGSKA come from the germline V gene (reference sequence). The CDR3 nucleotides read TGCAGTGCTAGAGATTTTGAGATATCTAACTATGGCTACACCTTC. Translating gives CSARDFEISNYGYTF.